This T cell receptor beta chain is drawn from a study of T cell repertoires in cytomegalovirus infection. Study details: Shared public TCR beta signatures pointed to both CMV infection and a matching HLA type.

Germline CDR1 reads MNHEY; CDR2 reads SMNVEV (reference sequence). The trim removed 6 bases at V and 5 bases at J, leaving 8 bases unmatched. This CDR3 has 14 amino acids. MiXCR, run by TCRdb on the reads, gives a single entry per CDR3 protein. The table lists some 500,000 distinct CDR3 sequences, roughly a third of them singletons, with about a sixth in the top ten. Findings and limits, study-wide: HLA-C-restricted, CMV-specific TCR beta clonotypes were dominant ex vivo. Cumulative frequency (of public TCR beta family members) identified carriers of CMV plus the relevant HLA.

About this clonotype: Its antigen is still unknown.

This receptor was taken from a human donor in good health (CMV status not recorded). Some clones in this sample may be carry-over from other donors' samples. V usage is TRBV27 and J usage is TRBJ2-7, with 9 bases lining up with TRBD2. The specimen comprised cultured PBMCs, sampled from culture after CMV antigen stimulation. In DNA, the CDR3 is TGTGCCAGCAGCCTAAGACTAGCGGAAGACGAGCAGTACTTC. Amino acids: CASSLRLAEDEQYF.